Sequencing of this TCR beta chain was carried out in a study of control samples from healthy donors and cancer patients. Sequencing was performed with immunoSEQ multiplex PCR; in TCRdb, only in-frame clones are kept and a portion is missing. The data show some 65,000 clones, with roughly 82% seen just once and about 3.1% held by the top ten. The CDR3 contains 14 residues. V was pared by 4 bases and J by 5 bases, with 9 bases between. CDR1 is LNHNV, CDR2 YYDKDF, per germline (reference sequence). Sequencing input: PBMCs. This chain joins TRBV15 and TRBJ1-6, with TRBD1 as a possible D gene (6 bases). The source is a woman aged 45-65 years with lung cancer. CDR3 sequence reads: CATSTRTDNSPLHF. The CDR3 DNA sequence: TGTGCCACCAGCACTCGGACAGATAATTCACCCCTCCACTTT.